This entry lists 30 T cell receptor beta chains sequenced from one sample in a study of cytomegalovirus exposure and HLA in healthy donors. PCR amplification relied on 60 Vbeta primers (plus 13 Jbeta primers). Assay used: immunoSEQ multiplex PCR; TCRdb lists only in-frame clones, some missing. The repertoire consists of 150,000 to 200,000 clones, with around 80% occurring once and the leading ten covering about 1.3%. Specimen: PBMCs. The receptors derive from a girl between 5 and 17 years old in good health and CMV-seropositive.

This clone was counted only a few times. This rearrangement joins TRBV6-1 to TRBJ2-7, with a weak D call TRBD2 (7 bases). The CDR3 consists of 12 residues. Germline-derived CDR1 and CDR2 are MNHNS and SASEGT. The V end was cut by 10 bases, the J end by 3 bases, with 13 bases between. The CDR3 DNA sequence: TGTGCCACCAAGGGGGACTACTACGAGCAGTACTTC. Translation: CATKGDYYEQYF.

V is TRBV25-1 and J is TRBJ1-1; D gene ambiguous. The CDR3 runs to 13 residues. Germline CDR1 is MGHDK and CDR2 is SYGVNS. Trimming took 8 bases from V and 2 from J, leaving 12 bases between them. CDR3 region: CASLRTGNTEAFF. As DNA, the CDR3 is TGTGCCAGCCTCCGGACGGGAAACACTGAAGCTTTCTTT.

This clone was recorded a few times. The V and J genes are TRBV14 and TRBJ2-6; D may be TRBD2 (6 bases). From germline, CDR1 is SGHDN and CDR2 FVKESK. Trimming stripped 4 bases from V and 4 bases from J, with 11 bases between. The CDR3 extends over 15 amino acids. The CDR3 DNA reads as TGTGCCAGCAGCCGGTACGCGGGAGGGGCCAACGTCCTGACTTTC. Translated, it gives CASSRYAGGANVLTF.

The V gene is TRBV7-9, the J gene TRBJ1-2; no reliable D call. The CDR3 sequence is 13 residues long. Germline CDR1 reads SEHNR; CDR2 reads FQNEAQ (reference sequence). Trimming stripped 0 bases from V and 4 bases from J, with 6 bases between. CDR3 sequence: CASSLANSYGYTF. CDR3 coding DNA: TGTGCCAGCAGCTTAGCGAACAGCTATGGCTACACCTTC.

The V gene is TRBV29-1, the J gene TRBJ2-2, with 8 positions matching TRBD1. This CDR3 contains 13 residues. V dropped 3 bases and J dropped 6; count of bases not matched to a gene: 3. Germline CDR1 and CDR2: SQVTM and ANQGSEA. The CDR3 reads CSVDQGASGELFF. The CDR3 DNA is TGCAGCGTTGATCAGGGGGCGTCCGGGGAGCTGTTTTTT.

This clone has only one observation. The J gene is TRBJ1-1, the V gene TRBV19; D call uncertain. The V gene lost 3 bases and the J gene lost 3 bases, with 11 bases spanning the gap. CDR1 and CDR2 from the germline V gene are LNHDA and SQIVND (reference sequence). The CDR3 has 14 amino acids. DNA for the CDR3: TGTGCCAGTAGTATTGGAGGCACTTACACTGAAGCTTTCTTT. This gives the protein CASSIGGTYTEAFF.

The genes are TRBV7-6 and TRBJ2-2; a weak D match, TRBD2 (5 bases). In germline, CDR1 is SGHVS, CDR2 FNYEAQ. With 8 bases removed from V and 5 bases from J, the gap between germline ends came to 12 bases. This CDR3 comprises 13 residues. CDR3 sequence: CASEGERTGELFF. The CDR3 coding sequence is TGTGCCAGCGAGGGAGAAAGAACCGGGGAGCTGTTTTTT.

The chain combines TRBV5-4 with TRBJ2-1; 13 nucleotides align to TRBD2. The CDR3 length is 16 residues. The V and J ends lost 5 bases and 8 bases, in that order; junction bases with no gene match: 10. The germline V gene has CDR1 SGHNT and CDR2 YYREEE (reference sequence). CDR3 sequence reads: CASSGTSGTRSDEQFF. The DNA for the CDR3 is TGTGCCAGCAGTGGGACTAGCGGGACCCGGAGCGATGAGCAGTTCTTC.

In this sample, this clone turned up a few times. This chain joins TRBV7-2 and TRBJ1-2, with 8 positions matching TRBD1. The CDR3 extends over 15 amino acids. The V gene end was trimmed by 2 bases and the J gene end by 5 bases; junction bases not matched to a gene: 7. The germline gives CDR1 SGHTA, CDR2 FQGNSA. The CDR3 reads CASSLSWTGRYGYTF. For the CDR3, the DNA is TGTGCCAGCAGCTTATCCTGGACAGGGAGGTATGGCTACACCTTC.

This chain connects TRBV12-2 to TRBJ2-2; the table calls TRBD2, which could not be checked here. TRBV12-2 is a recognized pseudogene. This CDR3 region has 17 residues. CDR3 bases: TGTGCAAGTCGCTTAGTCCGAGGTCCTCTGGGCACCGGGGAGCTGTTTTTT. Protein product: CASRLVRGPLGTGELFF.

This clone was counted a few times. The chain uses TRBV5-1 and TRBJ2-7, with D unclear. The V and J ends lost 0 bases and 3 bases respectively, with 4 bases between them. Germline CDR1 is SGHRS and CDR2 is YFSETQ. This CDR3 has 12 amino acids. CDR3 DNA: TGCGCCAGCAGCTTGGACTTCTACGAGCAGTACTTC. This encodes CASSLDFYEQYF. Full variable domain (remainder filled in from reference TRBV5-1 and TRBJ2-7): KAGVTQTPRYLIKTRGQQVTLSCSPISGHRSVSWYQQTPGQGLQFLFEYFSETQRNKGNFPGRFSGRQFSNSRSEMNVSTLELGDSALYLCASSLDFYEQYFGPGTRLTVT.

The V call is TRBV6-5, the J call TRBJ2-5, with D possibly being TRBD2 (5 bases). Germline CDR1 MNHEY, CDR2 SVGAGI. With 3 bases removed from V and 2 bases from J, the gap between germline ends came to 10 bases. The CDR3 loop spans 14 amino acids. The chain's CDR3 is CASSYDYSQETQYF. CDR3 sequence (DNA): TGTGCCAGCAGTTATGACTATTCACAAGAGACCCAGTACTTC.

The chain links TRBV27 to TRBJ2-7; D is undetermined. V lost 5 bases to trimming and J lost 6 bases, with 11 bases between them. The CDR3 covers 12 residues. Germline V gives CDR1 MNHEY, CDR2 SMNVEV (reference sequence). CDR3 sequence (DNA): TGTGCCAGCAGTCCCCCGTCCGGCGAGCAGTACTTC. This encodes CASSPPSGEQYF.

CDR3 protein: CASSLTGKSSYNEQFF. For the CDR3, the DNA is TGTGCCAGCAGCTTGACAGGCAAGAGCTCCTACAATGAGCAGTTCTTC. J is TRBJ2-1 and V is TRBV11-2; D is possibly TRBD1 (6 bases). V lost 3 bases, J lost 0 bases, and 12 bases lay in between. This CDR3 has 16 amino acids. From germline, CDR1 is SGHAT and CDR2 FQNNGV.

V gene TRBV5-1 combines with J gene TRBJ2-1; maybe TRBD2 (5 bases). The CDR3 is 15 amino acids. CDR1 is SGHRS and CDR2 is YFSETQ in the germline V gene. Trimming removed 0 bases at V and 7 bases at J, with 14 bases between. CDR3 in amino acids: CASSLVSLAGNEQFF. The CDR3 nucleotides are TGCGCCAGCAGCTTGGTTAGTCTAGCTGGGAATGAGCAGTTCTTC.

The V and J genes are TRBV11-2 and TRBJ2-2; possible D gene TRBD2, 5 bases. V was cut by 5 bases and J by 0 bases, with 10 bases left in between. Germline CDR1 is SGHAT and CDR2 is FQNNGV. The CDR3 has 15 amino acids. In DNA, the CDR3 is TGTGCCAGCAGCCGGGGATACGCGAACACCGGGGAGCTGTTTTTT. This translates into CASSRGYANTGELFF.

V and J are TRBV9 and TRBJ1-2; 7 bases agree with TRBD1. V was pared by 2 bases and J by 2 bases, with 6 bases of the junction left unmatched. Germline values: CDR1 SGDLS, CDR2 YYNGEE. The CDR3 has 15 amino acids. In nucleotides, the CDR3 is TGTGCCAGCAGCGTTGGCTTGACAGGGAACTATGGCTACACCTTC. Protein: CASSVGLTGNYGYTF.

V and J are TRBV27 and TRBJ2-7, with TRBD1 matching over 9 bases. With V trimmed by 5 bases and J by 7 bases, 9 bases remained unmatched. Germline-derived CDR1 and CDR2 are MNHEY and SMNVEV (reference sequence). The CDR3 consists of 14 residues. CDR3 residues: CASSPRDRVKEQYF. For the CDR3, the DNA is TGTGCCAGCAGTCCTCGGGACAGGGTGAAAGAGCAGTACTTC.

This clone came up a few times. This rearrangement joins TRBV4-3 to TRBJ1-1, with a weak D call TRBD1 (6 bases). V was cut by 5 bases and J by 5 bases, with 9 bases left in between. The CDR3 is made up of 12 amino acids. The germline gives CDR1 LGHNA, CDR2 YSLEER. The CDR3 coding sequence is TGCGCCAGCAGCTATACAGGGACTGAAGCTTTCTTT. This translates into CASSYTGTEAFF.

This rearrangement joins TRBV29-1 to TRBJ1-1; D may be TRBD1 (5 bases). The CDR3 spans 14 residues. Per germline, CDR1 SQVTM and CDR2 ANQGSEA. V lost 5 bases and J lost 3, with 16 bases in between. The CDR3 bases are TGCAGCGTTAAACAGGTCATTGCTGACACTGAAGCTTTCTTT. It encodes CSVKQVIADTEAFF.

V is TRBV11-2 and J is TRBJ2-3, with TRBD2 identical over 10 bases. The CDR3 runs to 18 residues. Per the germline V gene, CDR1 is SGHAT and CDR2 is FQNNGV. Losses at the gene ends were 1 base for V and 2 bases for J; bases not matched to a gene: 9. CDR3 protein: CASSLGRLAGMTTDTQYF. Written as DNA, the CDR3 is TGTGCCAGCAGCTTAGGTCGACTAGCGGGTATGACCACAGATACGCAGTATTTT.

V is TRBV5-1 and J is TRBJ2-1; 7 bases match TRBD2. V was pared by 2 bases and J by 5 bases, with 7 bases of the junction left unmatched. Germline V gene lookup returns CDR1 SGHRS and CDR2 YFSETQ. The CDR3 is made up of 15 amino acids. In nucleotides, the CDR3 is TGCGCCAGCAGCTTTATAAGCGGGACTCACAATGAGCAGTTCTTC. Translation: CASSFISGTHNEQFF.

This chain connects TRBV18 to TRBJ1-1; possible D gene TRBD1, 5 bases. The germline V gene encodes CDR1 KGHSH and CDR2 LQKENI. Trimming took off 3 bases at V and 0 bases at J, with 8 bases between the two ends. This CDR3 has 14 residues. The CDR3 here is CASSPRALNTEAFF. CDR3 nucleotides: TGTGCCAGCTCACCCAGGGCCCTGAACACTGAAGCTTTCTTT. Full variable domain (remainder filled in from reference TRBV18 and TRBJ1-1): NAGVMQNPRHLVRRRGQEARLRCSPMKGHSHVYWYRQLPEEGLKFMVYLQKENIIDESGMPKERFSAEFPKEGPSILRIQQVVRGDSAAYFCASSPRALNTEAFFGQGTRLTVV.

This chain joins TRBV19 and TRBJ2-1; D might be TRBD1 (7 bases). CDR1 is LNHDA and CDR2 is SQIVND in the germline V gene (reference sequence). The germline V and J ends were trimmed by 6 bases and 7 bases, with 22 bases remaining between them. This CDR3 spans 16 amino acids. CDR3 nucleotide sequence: TGTGCCAGTAGCTCACCAGGGGGGAGTCACGGGAATGAGCAGTTCTTC. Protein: CASSSPGGSHGNEQFF. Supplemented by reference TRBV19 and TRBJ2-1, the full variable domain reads DGGITQSPKYLFRKEGQNVTLSCEQNLNHDAMYWYRQDPGQGLRLIYYSQIVNDFQKGDIAEGYSVSREKKESFPLTVTSAQKNPTAFYLCASSSPGGSHGNEQFFGPGTRLTVL.

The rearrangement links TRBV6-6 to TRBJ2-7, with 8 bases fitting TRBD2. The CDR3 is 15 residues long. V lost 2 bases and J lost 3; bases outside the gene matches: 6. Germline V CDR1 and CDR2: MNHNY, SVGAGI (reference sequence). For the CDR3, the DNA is TGTGCCAGCAGTTACAGAGTAGCGGGGATCTACGAGCAGTACTTC. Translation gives CASSYRVAGIYEQYF.

The CDR3, as DNA: TGTGCCAGCAGCTTGGGCGTAGCGGGAACCTACAATGAGCAGTTCTTC. It encodes CASSLGVAGTYNEQFF. This chain joins TRBV5-6 and TRBJ2-1; TRBD2 aligns across 8 bases. Germline trimming cut 0 bases from V and 2 bases from J; bases unmatched to any gene: 4. Germline V gene lookup returns CDR1 SGHDT and CDR2 YYEEEE. The CDR3 loop spans 16 amino acids.

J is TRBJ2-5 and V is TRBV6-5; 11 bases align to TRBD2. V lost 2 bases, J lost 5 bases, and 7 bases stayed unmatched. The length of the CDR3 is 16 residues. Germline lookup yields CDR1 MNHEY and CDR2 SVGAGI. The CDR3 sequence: CASSYGRLAGPETQYF. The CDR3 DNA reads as TGTGCCAGCAGTTACGGGAGACTAGCGGGGCCCGAGACCCAGTACTTC.

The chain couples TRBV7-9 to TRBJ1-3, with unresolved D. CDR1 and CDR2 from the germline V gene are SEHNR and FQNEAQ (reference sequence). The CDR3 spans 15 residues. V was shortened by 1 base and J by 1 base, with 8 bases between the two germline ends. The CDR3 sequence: CASSLVSLSGNTIYF. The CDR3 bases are TGTGCCAGCAGCTTAGTTTCACTGTCTGGAAACACCATATATTTT.

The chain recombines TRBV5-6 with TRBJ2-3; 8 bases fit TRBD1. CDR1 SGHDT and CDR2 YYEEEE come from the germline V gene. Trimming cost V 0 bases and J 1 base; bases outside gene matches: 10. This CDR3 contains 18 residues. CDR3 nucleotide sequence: TGTGCCAGCAGCTTGGCAGGGGACAGGCGATATCGCACAGATACGCAGTATTTT. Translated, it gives CASSLAGDRRYRTDTQYF.

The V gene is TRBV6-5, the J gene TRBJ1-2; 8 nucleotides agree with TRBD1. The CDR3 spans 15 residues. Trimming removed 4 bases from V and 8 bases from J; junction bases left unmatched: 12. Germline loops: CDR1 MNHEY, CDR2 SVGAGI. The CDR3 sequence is CASSFLRTGLKGYTF. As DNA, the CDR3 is TGTGCCAGCAGTTTCTTGCGGACAGGGCTAAAAGGCTACACCTTC.